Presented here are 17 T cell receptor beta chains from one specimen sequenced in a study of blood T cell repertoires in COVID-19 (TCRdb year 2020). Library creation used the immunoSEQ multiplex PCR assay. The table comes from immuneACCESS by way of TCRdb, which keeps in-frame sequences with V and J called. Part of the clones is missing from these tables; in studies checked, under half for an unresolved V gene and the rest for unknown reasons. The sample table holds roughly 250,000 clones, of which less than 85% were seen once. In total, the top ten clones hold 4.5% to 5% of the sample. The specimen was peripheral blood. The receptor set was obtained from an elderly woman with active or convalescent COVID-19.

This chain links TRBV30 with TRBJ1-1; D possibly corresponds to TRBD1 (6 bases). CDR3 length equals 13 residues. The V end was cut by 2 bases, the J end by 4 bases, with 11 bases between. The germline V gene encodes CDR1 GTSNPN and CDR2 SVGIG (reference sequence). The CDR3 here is CAWSQKQGTEAFF. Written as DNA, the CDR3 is TGTGCCTGGAGTCAAAAACAGGGCACTGAAGCTTTCTTT.

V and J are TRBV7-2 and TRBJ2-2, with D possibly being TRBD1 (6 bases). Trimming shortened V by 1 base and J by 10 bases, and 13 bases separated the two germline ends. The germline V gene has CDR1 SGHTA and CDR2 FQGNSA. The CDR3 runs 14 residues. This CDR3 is CASSLGGRGVELFF. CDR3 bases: TGTGCCAGCAGCTTAGGTGGCAGGGGAGTGGAGCTGTTTTTT.

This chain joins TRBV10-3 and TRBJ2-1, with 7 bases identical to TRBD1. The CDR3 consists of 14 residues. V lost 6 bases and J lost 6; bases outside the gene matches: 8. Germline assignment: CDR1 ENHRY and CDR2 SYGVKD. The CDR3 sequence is CAISGQTGPNEQFF. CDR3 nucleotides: TGTGCCATCAGCGGACAGACAGGGCCCAATGAGCAGTTCTTC.

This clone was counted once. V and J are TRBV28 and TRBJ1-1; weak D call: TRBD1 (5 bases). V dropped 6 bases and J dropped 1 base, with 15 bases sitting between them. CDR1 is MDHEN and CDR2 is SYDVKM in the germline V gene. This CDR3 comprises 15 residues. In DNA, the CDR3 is TGTGCCAGCAGCACCTGGGGCCCCTCGAACACTGAAGCTTTCTTT. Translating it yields CASSTWGPSNTEAFF. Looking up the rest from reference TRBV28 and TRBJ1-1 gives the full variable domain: DVKVTQSSRYLVKRTGEKVFLECVQDMDHENMFWYRQDPGLGLRLIYFSYDVKMKEKGDIPEGYSVSREKKERFSLILESASTNQTSMYLCASSTWGPSNTEAFFGQGTRLTVV.

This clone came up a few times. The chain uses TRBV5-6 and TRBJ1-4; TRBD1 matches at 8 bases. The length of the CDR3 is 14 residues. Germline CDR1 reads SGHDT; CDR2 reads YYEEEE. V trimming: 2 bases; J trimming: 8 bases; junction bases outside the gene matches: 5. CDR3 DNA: TGTGCCAGCAGCTTCGGACAGGGAAGCGAAAAACTGTTTTTT. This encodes CASSFGQGSEKLFF.

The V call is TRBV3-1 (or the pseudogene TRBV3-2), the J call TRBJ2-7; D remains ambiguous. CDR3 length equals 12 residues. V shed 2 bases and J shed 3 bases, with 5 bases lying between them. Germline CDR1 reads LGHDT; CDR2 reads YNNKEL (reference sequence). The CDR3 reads CASSQSGYEQYF. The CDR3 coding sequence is TGTGCCAGCAGCCAATCGGGCTACGAGCAGTACTTC.

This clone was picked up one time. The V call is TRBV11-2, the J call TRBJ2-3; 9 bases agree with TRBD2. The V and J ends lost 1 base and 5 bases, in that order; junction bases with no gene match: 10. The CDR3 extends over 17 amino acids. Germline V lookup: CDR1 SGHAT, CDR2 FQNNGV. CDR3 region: CASSLGIRGGAKDTQYF. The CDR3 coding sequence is TGTGCCAGCAGCTTAGGGATTCGCGGGGGGGCCAAAGATACGCAGTATTTT.

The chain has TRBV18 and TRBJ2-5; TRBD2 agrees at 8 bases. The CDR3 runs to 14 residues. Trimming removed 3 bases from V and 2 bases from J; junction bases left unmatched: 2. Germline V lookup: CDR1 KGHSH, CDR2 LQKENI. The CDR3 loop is CASSPTSGQETQYF. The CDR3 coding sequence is TGTGCCAGCTCACCTACTAGCGGACAAGAGACCCAGTACTTC. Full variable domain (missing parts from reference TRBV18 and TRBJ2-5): NAGVMQNPRHLVRRRGQEARLRCSPMKGHSHVYWYRQLPEEGLKFMVYLQKENIIDESGMPKERFSAEFPKEGPSILRIQQVVRGDSAAYFCASSPTSGQETQYFGPGTRLLVL.

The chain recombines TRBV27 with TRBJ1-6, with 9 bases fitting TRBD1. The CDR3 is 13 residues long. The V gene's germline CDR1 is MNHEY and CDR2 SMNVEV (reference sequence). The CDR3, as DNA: TGTGTACAACGGGACAGGGTTAATTCACCCCTCCACTTT. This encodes CVQRDRVNSPLHF.

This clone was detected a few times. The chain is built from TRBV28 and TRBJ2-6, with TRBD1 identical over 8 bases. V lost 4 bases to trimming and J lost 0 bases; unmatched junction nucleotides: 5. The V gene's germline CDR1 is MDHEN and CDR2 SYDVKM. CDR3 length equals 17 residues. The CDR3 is CASSSGTGRSGANVLTF. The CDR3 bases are TGTGCCAGCAGTTCCGGGACAGGACGCTCTGGGGCCAACGTCCTGACTTTC. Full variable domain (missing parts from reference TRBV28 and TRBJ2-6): DVKVTQSSRYLVKRTGEKVFLECVQDMDHENMFWYRQDPGLGLRLIYFSYDVKMKEKGDIPEGYSVSREKKERFSLILESASTNQTSMYLCASSSGTGRSGANVLTFGAGSRLTVL.

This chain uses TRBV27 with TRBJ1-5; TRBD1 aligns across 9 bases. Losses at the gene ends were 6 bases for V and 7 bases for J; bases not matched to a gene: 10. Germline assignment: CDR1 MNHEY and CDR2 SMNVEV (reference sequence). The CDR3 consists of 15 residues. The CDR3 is CASSRGQGLWQPQHF. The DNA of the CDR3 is TGTGCCAGCAGCCGCGGACAGGGGTTGTGGCAGCCCCAGCATTTT.

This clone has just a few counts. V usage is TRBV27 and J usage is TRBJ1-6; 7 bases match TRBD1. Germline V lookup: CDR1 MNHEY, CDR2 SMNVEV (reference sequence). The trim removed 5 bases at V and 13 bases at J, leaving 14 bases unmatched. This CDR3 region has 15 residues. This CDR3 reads CASSEDRRGAGPLHF. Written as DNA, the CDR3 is TGTGCCAGCAGTGAGGACAGGAGAGGCGCTGGGCCCCTCCACTTT.

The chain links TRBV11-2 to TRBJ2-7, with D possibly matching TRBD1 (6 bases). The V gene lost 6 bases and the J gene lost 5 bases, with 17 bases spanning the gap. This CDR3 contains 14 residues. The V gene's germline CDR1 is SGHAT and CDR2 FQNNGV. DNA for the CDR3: TGTGCCAGCAGGAGAGGGGGTACCGTAAACGAGCAGTACTTC. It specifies CASRRGGTVNEQYF.

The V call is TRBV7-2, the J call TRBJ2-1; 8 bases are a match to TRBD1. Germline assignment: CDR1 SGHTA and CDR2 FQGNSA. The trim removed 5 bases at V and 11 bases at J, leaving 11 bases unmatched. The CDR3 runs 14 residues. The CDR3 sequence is CASSVQSGTGKQFF. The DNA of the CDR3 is TGTGCCAGCAGCGTTCAATCCGGGACAGGTAAGCAGTTCTTC.

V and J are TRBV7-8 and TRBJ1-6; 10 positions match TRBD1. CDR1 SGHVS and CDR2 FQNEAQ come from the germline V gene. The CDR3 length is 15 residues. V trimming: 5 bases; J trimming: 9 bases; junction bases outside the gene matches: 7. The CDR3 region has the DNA TGTGCCAGCAGCCCAACCGGGACAGGGGTTTCACCCCTCCACTTT. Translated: CASSPTGTGVSPLHF.

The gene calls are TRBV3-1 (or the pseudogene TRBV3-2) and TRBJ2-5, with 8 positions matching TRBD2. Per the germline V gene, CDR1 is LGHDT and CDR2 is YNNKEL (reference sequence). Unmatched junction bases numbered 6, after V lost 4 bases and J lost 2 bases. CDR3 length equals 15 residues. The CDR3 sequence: CASSLQRGTQETQYF. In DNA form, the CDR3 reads TGTGCCAGCAGCCTTCAGCGGGGGACGCAAGAGACCCAGTACTTC.

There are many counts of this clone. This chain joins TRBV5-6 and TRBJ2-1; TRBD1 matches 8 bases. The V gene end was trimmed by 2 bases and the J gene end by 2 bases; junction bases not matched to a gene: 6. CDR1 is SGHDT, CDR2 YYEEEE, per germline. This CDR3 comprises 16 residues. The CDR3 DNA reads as TGTGCCAGCAGCTTAGACAGGGGAGAAACCTACAATGAGCAGTTCTTC. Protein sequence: CASSLDRGETYNEQFF.